The present TCR beta chain was sequenced within a study of blood T cell repertoires in COVID-19. Study as a whole: COVID-19 samples collected from the United States, Italy and Spain covered acute and convalescent phases. The cDNA or gDNA used as material had been derived from T cells, B-cell-depleted T cells, or PBMCs.

In the authors' workflow: Scientists estimated how many nucleated cells there were by amplifying reference gene primers. Data came from immunoSEQ multiplex PCR; TCRdb stores just in-frame clones and leaves some out. V, J and clone size are those of that table, while D and trimming were read from the DNA. This table holds almost 80,000 clones, around 83% found once. The CDR3 runs 15 residues. Looked up from germline, CDR1 is SEHNR and CDR2 is FQNEAQ (reference sequence). After removal of 1 base from V and 8 bases from J, the junction contained 5 bases not matched to a gene. The V call is TRBV7-9, the J call TRBJ1-3; 10 bases fit TRBD1. The TCR was taken from a woman between 65 and 79 years old with acute or convalescent COVID-19. The sequencing sample was made of peripheral blood. CDR3 nucleotides: TGTGCCAGCAGCTTAGACCGGGACAGGGGATACACCATATATTTT. Translating gives CASSLDRDRGYTIYF.